The T cell receptor beta chain described here comes from a study of naive and memory T cell subsets. The study's findings and limits: More TCRs at tuberculin sites were read as hypersensitivity T cell infiltration.

Treatment meaning: skin biopsy from PPD injection site in Mantoux-positive individual. Reverse transcription used DNase-treated unsorted total RNA, aiming for roughly 1 to 1000 ng. A UMI-containing oligonucleotide was joined by 3' ligation to the TCR cDNA template. In this sample, this clonotype turned up many times. The antigen is not known. Reverse transcription of blood and skin TCR RNA was primed at alpha and beta constant regions. Four PCR rounds used nested alpha and beta constant region primers plus the SP2 primer. TCRdb ran MiXCR on the UMI-ligation and nested PCR reads and lists one entry per CDR3 protein. The sample shows approximately 20,000 distinct CDR3 sequences, roughly 9.8% of them seen only once. Germline V gene data show CDR1 as LGHNA and CDR2 as YNFKEQ. The junction had 2 bases not matched to a gene; V was cut back by 5 bases and J by 7 bases. This CDR3 has 13 amino acids.

The material was skin, obtained from a tuberculin skin test site. J is TRBJ2-1 and V is TRBV4-2; 10 nucleotides line up with TRBD2. This TCR was sampled from an adult in good health. The CDR3 reads CASSLGLANEQFF. The CDR3 DNA reads TGTGCCAGCAGCTTGGGACTAGCGAATGAGCAGTTCTTC.